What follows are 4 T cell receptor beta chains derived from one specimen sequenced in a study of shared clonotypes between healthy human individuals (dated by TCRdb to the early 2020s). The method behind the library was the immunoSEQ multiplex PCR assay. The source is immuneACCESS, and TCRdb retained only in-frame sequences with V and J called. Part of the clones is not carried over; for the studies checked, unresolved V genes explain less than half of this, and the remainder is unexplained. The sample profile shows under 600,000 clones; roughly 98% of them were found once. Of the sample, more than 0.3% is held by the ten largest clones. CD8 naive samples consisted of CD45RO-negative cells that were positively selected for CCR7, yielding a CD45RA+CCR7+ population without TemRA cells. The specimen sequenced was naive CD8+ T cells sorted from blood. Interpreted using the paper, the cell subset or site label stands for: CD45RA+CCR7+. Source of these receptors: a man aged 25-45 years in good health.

The CDR3 is CASSSFRGVTGNTIYF. The CDR3 DNA is TGTGCCAGCAGCTCCTTCAGGGGGGTAACTGGAAACACCATATATTTT. V usage is TRBV7-9 and J usage is TRBJ1-3; 7 bases line up with TRBD1. Germline lookup yields CDR1 SEHNR and CDR2 FQNEAQ (reference sequence). The CDR3 runs 16 residues. V shed 4 bases, J shed 2 bases, and the junction held 8 bases outside the gene matches.

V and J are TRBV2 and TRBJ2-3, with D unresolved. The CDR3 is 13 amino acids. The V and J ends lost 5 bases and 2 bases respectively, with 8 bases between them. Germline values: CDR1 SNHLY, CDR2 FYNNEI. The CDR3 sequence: CASSSINTDTQYF. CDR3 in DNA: TGTGCCAGCAGTTCCATTAACACAGATACGCAGTATTTT.

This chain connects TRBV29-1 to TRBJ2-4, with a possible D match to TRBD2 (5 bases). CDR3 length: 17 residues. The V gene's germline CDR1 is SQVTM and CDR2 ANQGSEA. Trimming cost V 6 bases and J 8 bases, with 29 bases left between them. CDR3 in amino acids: CSVEPGEEAVGYDIQYF. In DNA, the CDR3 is TGCAGCGTAGAGCCTGGCGAGGAGGCAGTGGGATACGACATTCAGTACTTC.

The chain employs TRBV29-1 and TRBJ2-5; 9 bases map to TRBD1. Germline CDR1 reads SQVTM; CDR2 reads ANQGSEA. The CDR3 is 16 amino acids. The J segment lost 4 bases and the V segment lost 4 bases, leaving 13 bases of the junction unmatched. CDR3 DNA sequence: TGCAGCGTTGGGGGTCCCGGGACAGGGTCAGGAGAGACCCAGTACTTC. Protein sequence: CSVGGPGTGSGETQYF.